This TCR beta chain was documented in a study of blood T cell repertoires in COVID-19. At the level of the study: The origin of the acute and convalescent COVID-19 samples was the United States, Italy and Spain. Sources were T cells, B-cell-depleted T cells, or PBMCs; the material itself was cDNA or gDNA.

The germline V gene encodes CDR1 SGHRS and CDR2 YFSETQ. The CDR3 totals 14 residues. The V and J ends lost 2 bases and 3 bases respectively, with 8 bases between them. In the original analysis: Researchers report that nucleated cell counts were estimated from reference gene primer amplification. Clones were read by immunoSEQ multiplex PCR, and TCRdb kept only the in-frame ones, dropping some. V and J calls and clone size are given by that table; D and trimming were obtained from the DNA. The sample consists of about 190,000 clones, 75% to 90% of them appearing once. The sample was peripheral blood. The receptor comes from a middle-aged man with acute or convalescent COVID-19. V usage is TRBV5-1 and J usage is TRBJ2-2; D is undetermined. CDR3 coding DNA: TGCGCCAGCAGCTTTTCCCCTGACACCGGGGAGCTGTTTTTT. Its protein product is CASSFSPDTGELFF. The variable domain in full, with the rest retrieved from reference TRBV5-1 and TRBJ2-2, is KAGVTQTPRYLIKTRGQQVTLSCSPISGHRSVSWYQQTPGQGLQFLFEYFSETQRNKGNFPGRFSGRQFSNSRSEMNVSTLELGDSALYLCASSFSPDTGELFFGEGSRLTVL.